A selection of T cell receptor beta chains follows, all from one sample in a study of CXCR4 blockade with PD-1 therapy in pancreatic cancer. Sequenced by immunoSEQ multiplex PCR; TCRdb stores in-frame clones only, minus some. The sample yields approximately 17,000 clones, about 72% seen once. The sequencing sample was made of tumor tissue. The receptor source for this set is a human donor with pancreatic ductal adenocarcinoma. Both conserved end residues are trimmed from each CDR3. Size is omitted from some rows. Given values are once, few, many or a class for expanded clones.

>-|TRBJ1-3|TRBV9
ASSQTGAAGNTIY
>-|TRBJ2-1|TRBV14
ASSQFRVNNEQF
>-|TRBJ2-3|TRBV14
ASSPGLSTDTQY
>-|TRBJ2-2|TRBV11-3
ASSRESYNTGELF
>-|TRBJ2-7|TRBV28
ASSLGHSSFTYEQY
>few|TRBJ2-7|TRBV11-3
ASSLRQVMRGYEQY
>-|TRBJ2-2|TRBV28
ASTFLPGELF
>-|TRBJ2-7|TRBV29-1
SVVLPGAYEQY
>-|TRBJ2-3|TRBV5-1
ASSSGLADNRDTQY
>-|TRBJ1-3|TRBV19
ASSILPGTAGNTIY
>-|TRBJ1-1|TRBV19
ASSIAPAGAGTEAF
>-|TRBJ2-2|TRBV29-1
SVEGSGRGGTGELF
>-|TRBJ2-1|TRBV8-2
ASSPWGTAYNEQF
>-|TRBJ2-1|TRBV29-1
SVVEVSYNEQF
>-|TRBJ1-1|TRBV30
AWSFRQFAGGNTEAF
>-|TRBJ2-7|TRBV19
ASMQIGDRGIYEQY
>-|TRBJ1-1|TRBV29-1
SVLAGVATEAF
>once|TRBJ2-1|TRBV19
ASKKSYNEQF
>few|TRBJ1-1|TRBV6-8
ASIWTGRNTEAF
>-|TRBJ1-2|TRBV30
AWSVRGYGYT
>-|TRBJ2-1|TRBV18
ASSPPASGSNEQF
>many|TRBJ1-2|TRBV11-1
ASSQDTGGASYGYT
>-|TRBJ2-7|TRBV18
ASSPLGLAGEYEQY
>-|TRBJ1-1|TRBV28
AIPGARGTEAF
>medium-sized|TRBJ2-3|TRBV9
ASSVGGLAGGDTQY
>few|TRBJ2-1|TRBV11-3
ASSPGTRGGLRSYNEQF
>-|TRBJ1-2|TRBV15
ATSTDYRGQSGYT
>-|TRBJ2-3|TRBV6-7
ASSEVGGGTDTQY
>once|TRBJ1-1|TRBV18
ASSAGQVNTEAF
>-|TRBJ2-7|TRBV19
ASSPGFGTYEQY
>-|TRBJ2-3|TRBV28
ASSFPRTSGRAPNTQY
>-|TRBJ1-2|TRBV19
ASSWFSIANYGYT
>-|TRBJ2-3|TRBV27
ASSFRDGGTDTQY
>medium-sized|TRBJ2-2|TRBV25-1
ASGLAGGFGTGELF
>-|TRBJ2-7|TRBV5-1
ASSKTGTGPSYEQY
>-|TRBJ1-4|TRBV18
ASSPTVGNEKLF
>-|TRBJ1-3|TRBV7-5
ASSERGGPLVNTIY
>-|TRBJ1-6|TRBV5-1
ASSLERLGPPLH
>-|TRBJ1-6|TRBV30
ACVDRGQGLSSYNSPLH
>few|TRBJ1-1|TRBV10-2
ASSERGNTEAF
>-|TRBJ2-1|TRBV28
ASSLGWLAGVEQF
>-|TRBJ1-1|TRBV28
ASVTMNTEAF
>-|TRBJ2-2|TRBV19
ASSGGLAGELF
>-|TRBJ2-2|TRBV28
ASSNPPWGQGNTGELF
>-|TRBJ2-5|TRBV30
ARRLAGDFGETQY
>medium-sized|TRBJ2-4|TRBV28
ASSPGQGMGNAKNIQY
>-|TRBJ2-1|TRBV18
ASSPRERERSYNEQF
>few|TRBJ2-1|TRBV23-1
ASSQERYNEQF
>-|TRBJ1-1|TRBV28
ASRPAWNTEAF
>-|TRBJ2-1|TRBV18
ASSPTLKNEQF
>few|TRBJ2-5|TRBV11-3
ASSLTGGQETQY
>few|TRBJ2-5|TRBV18
ASSPREAYGETQY
>few|TRBJ1-2|TRBV11-3
ASSRDRAANYGYT